One sample yielded the 16 T cell receptor beta chains listed below, sequenced in a study of blood T cell repertoires in COVID-19. Method: immunoSEQ multiplex PCR; TCRdb's copy keeps in-frame clones and lacks some. This table has about 210,000 clones, 75% to 90% appearing once. The specimen was peripheral blood. The receptor source for this set is a woman between 35 and 50 years old with acute or convalescent COVID-19.

The chain combines TRBV3-1 (or the pseudogene TRBV3-2) with TRBJ1-6; a weak D match, TRBD1 (6 bases). Germline V gives CDR1 LGHDT, CDR2 YNNKEL (reference sequence). This CDR3 has 15 residues. Trimming shortened V by 6 bases and J by 6 bases, and 15 bases separated the two germline ends. Written as DNA, the CDR3 is TGTGCCAGCAGTGAGAGGGACACTGGTAATTCACCCCTCCACTTT. Translated: CASSERDTGNSPLHF.

V is TRBV19 and J is TRBJ1-5; D is unclear. Trimming took 4 bases from V and 0 from J, leaving 10 bases between them. Germline lookup yields CDR1 LNHDA and CDR2 SQIVND (reference sequence). This CDR3 has 15 residues. The CDR3 DNA sequence: TGTGCCAGTAGTAACTCAGGCAATAGCAATCAGCCCCAGCATTTT. Residues: CASSNSGNSNQPQHF.

This clone was seen a handful of times. The chain couples TRBV19 to TRBJ1-2; TRBD1 matches at 10 bases. Unmatched junction bases numbered 10, after V lost 5 bases and J lost 7 bases. Germline-derived CDR1 and CDR2 are LNHDA and SQIVND (reference sequence). The CDR3 totals 15 residues. As DNA, the CDR3 is TGTGCCAGTAGTTCAACCGGGACAGGGGTACGTGGCTACACCTTC. Protein: CASSSTGTGVRGYTF.

The chain carries TRBV18 and TRBJ1-1; tentatively, D is TRBD1 (5 bases). Germline CDR1 KGHSH, CDR2 LQKENI. The CDR3 length is 16 residues. Trimming cost V 6 bases and J 1 base, with 18 bases left between them. CDR3 in amino acids: CASSGDSWGGNTEAFF. The DNA for the CDR3 is TGTGCCAGCTCCGGTGACTCATGGGGGGGGAACACTGAAGCTTTCTTT.

The genes are TRBV5-6 and TRBJ1-2, with TRBD1 matching 7 bases. The CDR3 consists of 14 residues. Unmatched junction bases numbered 5, after V lost 4 bases and J lost 2 bases. CDR1 is SGHDT and CDR2 is YYEEEE in the germline V gene. For the CDR3, the DNA is TGTGCCAGCAGCCCAATGGGACAGAACTATGGCTACACCTTC. It yields the protein CASSPMGQNYGYTF.

The gene calls are TRBV27 and TRBJ1-2, with 8 bases aligning to TRBD1. The CDR3 spans 14 residues. Unmatched junction bases numbered 9, after V lost 5 bases and J lost 7 bases. From germline, CDR1 is MNHEY and CDR2 SMNVEV (reference sequence). The DNA of the CDR3 is TGTGCCAGCAGTGGCGACAGGGGTAGTTTTGGCTACACCTTC. Translating gives CASSGDRGSFGYTF.

This chain joins TRBV6-6 and TRBJ2-3; TRBD1 might be the D (5 bases). CDR1 and CDR2 (germline): MNHNY, SVGAGI (reference sequence). With 4 bases removed from V and 3 bases from J, the gap between germline ends came to 14 bases. The CDR3 is made up of 15 amino acids. DNA for the CDR3: TGTGCCAGCAGTTTAGGGGTCAGGACGACAGATACGCAGTATTTT. Translation gives CASSLGVRTTDTQYF.

This chain uses TRBV5-1 with TRBJ2-1; 7 nucleotides agree with TRBD2. Germline lookup yields CDR1 SGHRS and CDR2 YFSETQ. V shed 5 bases, J shed 10 bases, and the junction held 6 bases outside the gene matches. CDR3 length: 12 amino acids. The CDR3 DNA is TGCGCCAGCAGTCTTGGGGGGGACGAGCAGTTCTTC. Its protein product is CASSLGGDEQFF.

The CDR3 sequence is CASSLLSGTGKGTQYF. The CDR3 coding sequence is TGTGCCAGCAGCCTCCTCTCCGGGACAGGAAAGGGTACGCAGTATTTT. The chain employs TRBV7-9 and TRBJ2-3; 8 nucleotides align to TRBD1. Germline values: CDR1 SEHNR, CDR2 FQNEAQ (reference sequence). The CDR3 runs to 16 residues. Trimming cost V 5 bases and J 8 bases; bases outside gene matches: 15.

This chain joins TRBV27 and TRBJ2-3; 12 nucleotides agree with TRBD2. There are 17 residues in the CDR3. J was trimmed by 4 bases and V by 5 bases; bases with no gene match: 10. Germline V lookup: CDR1 MNHEY, CDR2 SMNVEV (reference sequence). Here the CDR3 reads CASSLPTLAGGPDTQYF. CDR3 DNA: TGTGCCAGCAGTCTCCCGACCCTAGCGGGGGGGCCAGATACGCAGTATTTT.

The V gene is TRBV24-1, the J gene TRBJ2-1; 9 nucleotides match TRBD2. The CDR3 spans 16 residues. The trim removed 0 bases at V and 2 bases at J, leaving 1 base unmatched. Germline V lookup: CDR1 KGHDR, CDR2 SFDVKD. The CDR3 loop is CATSDLVAGAYNEQFF. The CDR3 DNA reads TGTGCCACCAGTGATTTGGTAGCGGGGGCCTACAATGAGCAGTTCTTC.

This sequence joins TRBV10-2 and TRBJ1-6; D is possibly TRBD1 (6 bases). CDR1 is WSHSY, CDR2 SAAADI, per germline. Trimming removed 1 base from V and 7 bases from J, with 17 bases in between. The CDR3 has 17 residues. CDR3 loop: CASSEYGVGGDNSPLHF. The CDR3 DNA sequence: TGCGCCAGCAGTGAGTACGGGGTAGGGGGAGACAATTCACCCCTCCACTTT.

This chain links TRBV4-1 with TRBJ1-3, with D possibly being TRBD1 (6 bases). In germline, CDR1 is MGHRA, CDR2 YSYEKL. The CDR3 extends over 16 amino acids. The V end lost 2 bases, the J end lost 2 bases, and 13 bases lay between the germline ends. CDR3 in amino acids: CASSQPQGIAGNTIYF. DNA for the CDR3: TGCGCCAGCAGCCAACCTCAGGGGATCGCTGGAAACACCATATATTTT.

Only one count was recorded for this clone. The gene calls are TRBV6-1 and TRBJ1-5, with D unclear. Germline-derived CDR1 and CDR2 are MNHNS and SASEGT. This CDR3 comprises 16 residues. V was clipped by 3 bases and J by 2 bases, with 14 bases between them. The CDR3 here is CASSEWAWEGNQPQHF. The CDR3 nucleotides are TGTGCCAGCAGTGAGTGGGCGTGGGAGGGCAATCAGCCCCAGCATTTT.

The rearrangement uses TRBV7-2 and TRBJ2-4; weak D call: TRBD1 (6 bases). The V gene lost 1 base and the J gene lost 1 base, with 14 bases spanning the gap. Germline lookup yields CDR1 SGHTA and CDR2 FQGNSA. The CDR3 totals 17 residues. CDR3 DNA sequence: TGTGCCAGCAGCTTAGAAGCCGGGACACCCGCCAAAAACATTCAGTACTTC. It codes for CASSLEAGTPAKNIQYF. The full variable domain, its missing parts supplied by reference TRBV7-2 and TRBJ2-4, is GAGVSQSPSNKVTEKGKDVELRCDPISGHTALYWYRQSLGQGLEFLIYFQGNSAPDKSGLPSDRFSAERTGGSVSTLTIQRTQQEDSAVYLCASSLEAGTPAKNIQYFGAGTRLSVL.

The V gene is TRBV14, the J gene TRBJ1-1; perhaps TRBD1 as D (5 bases). The CDR3 is 13 amino acids. CDR1 is SGHDN and CDR2 is FVKESK in the germline V gene. The V gene lost 1 base and the J gene lost 8 bases, with 11 bases spanning the gap. The CDR3 protein is CASSQGENREAFF. The CDR3 coding sequence is TGTGCCAGCAGCCAAGGGGAAAACAGGGAAGCTTTCTTT. Supplemented by reference TRBV14 and TRBJ1-1, the full variable domain reads EAGVTQFPSHSVIEKGQTVTLRCDPISGHDNLYWYRRVMGKEIKFLLHFVKESKQDESGMPNNRFLAERTGGTYSTLKVQPAELEDSGVYFCASSQGENREAFFGQGTRLTVV.